The 17 T cell receptor beta chains below all came from one sample that was sequenced in a study of cytomegalovirus exposure and HLA in healthy donors (dated by TCRdb to the late 2010s). Receptors were amplified or captured by the immunoSEQ multiplex PCR assay. The multiplex PCR relied on a mix of 60 forward primers for TCR Vbeta segments and 13 reverse primers for TCR Jbeta segments. TCRdb took this table from immuneACCESS and kept in-frame rearrangements with V and J called. Such tables lack part of the clones; where checked against another copy, unresolved V genes explain under half of the gap, and the rest is unexplained. Within this sample are 300,000 or so clones, with 84% of them counted one time only. The biggest ten clones account for roughly 2% of the sample. Sequencing was carried out using PBMCs. These receptors originate from a middle-aged woman in good health and CMV-seropositive.

The chain employs TRBV7-2 and TRBJ1-2; D may be TRBD1 (6 bases). Trimming removed 5 bases at V and 3 bases at J, with 7 bases between. The CDR3 is made up of 12 amino acids. Germline V gene sequence: CDR1 SGHTA, CDR2 FQGNSA. The CDR3 DNA reads TGTGCCAGCAGCGGGGGCGACTATGGCTACACCTTC. Amino acids: CASSGGDYGYTF.

This chain uses TRBV9 with TRBJ2-5; 9 bases match TRBD1. The J segment lost 9 bases and the V segment lost 1 base, leaving 10 bases of the junction unmatched. The germline gives CDR1 SGDLS, CDR2 YYNGEE. The CDR3 spans 15 residues. The CDR3 sequence: CASSVRTGVGEAQYF. The CDR3 bases are TGTGCCAGCAGCGTACGGACAGGGGTAGGGGAGGCCCAGTACTTC.

This rearrangement joins TRBV7-3 to TRBJ2-3; 11 bases fit TRBD2. V lost 5 bases, J lost 2 bases, and 6 bases stayed unmatched. From germline, CDR1 is SGHTA and CDR2 FQGTGA. This CDR3 region has 16 residues. DNA for the CDR3: TGTGCCAGCAGCCACGGGACTAGCGGTGCCACAGATACGCAGTATTTT. It specifies CASSHGTSGATDTQYF.

This chain joins TRBV7-3 and TRBJ2-3, with TRBD2 matching over 14 bases. This CDR3 has 18 amino acids. Unmatched junction bases numbered 4, after V lost 2 bases and J lost 0 bases. Germline V gene sequence: CDR1 SGHTA, CDR2 FQGTGA. The CDR3 coding sequence is TGTGCCAGCAGCTTAGGACTAGCGGGAGGACCTAGCACAGATACGCAGTATTTT. Residues: CASSLGLAGGPSTDTQYF.

The rearrangement uses TRBV6-1 and TRBJ1-2, with D uncertain. CDR1 is MNHNS, CDR2 SASEGT, per germline. This CDR3 is built from 15 residues. Trimming stripped 0 bases from V and 4 bases from J, with 12 bases between. CDR3 region: CASSEAAGGGYGYTF. The CDR3, as DNA: TGTGCCAGCAGTGAAGCGGCAGGTGGAGGCTATGGCTACACCTTC.

This chain connects TRBV29-1 to TRBJ2-2, with D perhaps TRBD1 (5 bases). Germline V gene sequence: CDR1 SQVTM, CDR2 ANQGSEA. The CDR3 consists of 14 residues. Trimming cost V 6 bases and J 4 bases, with 15 bases left between them. The CDR3: CSVGRVAGTGELFF. The CDR3 DNA reads as TGCAGCGTAGGCAGGGTAGCAGGCACCGGGGAGCTGTTTTTT.

This clone came up once. V gene TRBV4-2 combines with J gene TRBJ2-2; TRBD2 matches 11 bases. Per germline, CDR1 LGHNA and CDR2 YNFKEQ. The CDR3 has 16 residues. V trimming: 4 bases; J trimming: 3 bases; junction bases outside the gene matches: 4. The CDR3 loop reads CASSLGTSGYTGELFF. The CDR3 bases are TGTGCCAGCAGCCTCGGGACTAGCGGATACACCGGGGAGCTGTTTTTT.

The chain recombines TRBV18 with TRBJ2-1; 10 bases align to TRBD2. The CDR3 spans 16 residues. V shed 5 bases and J 9 bases; nucleotides not matched to a gene: 13. From germline, CDR1 is KGHSH and CDR2 LQKENI. CDR3 nucleotides: TGTGCCAGCTCAACAGAAGCCTCGGGACTAGCGTTTGAGCAGTTCTTC. Translated, it gives CASSTEASGLAFEQFF.

The V call is TRBV30, the J call TRBJ2-3, with 7 bases aligning to TRBD1. J gave up 0 bases and V 5 bases, and 8 bases lay outside the gene matches. Per germline, CDR1 GTSNPN and CDR2 SVGIG (reference sequence). The CDR3 totals 15 residues. CDR3 protein: CAWDRPGGSTDTQYF. The CDR3 DNA reads TGTGCCTGGGACCGGCCAGGGGGAAGCACAGATACGCAGTATTTT.

This clone has a handful of counts. The chain employs TRBV30 and TRBJ1-2, with a tentative D call TRBD1 (6 bases). CDR1 is GTSNPN, CDR2 SVGIG, per germline (reference sequence). V dropped 5 bases and J dropped 2 bases, with 9 bases sitting between them. The CDR3 sequence is 12 residues long. The CDR3 here is CAWQRGNYGYTF. The CDR3 nucleotides read TGTGCCTGGCAGAGGGGGAACTATGGCTACACCTTC.

The chain links TRBV7-2 to TRBJ1-2, with TRBD1 matching 8 bases. The V gene end was trimmed by 5 bases and the J gene end by 7 bases; junction bases not matched to a gene: 12. The CDR3 is 15 amino acids. CDR1 SGHTA and CDR2 FQGNSA come from the germline V gene. CDR3 nucleotides: TGTGCCAGCAGCGTATTGCCAGGGGGCGCAGGTGGCTACACCTTC. Amino acids: CASSVLPGGAGGYTF.

V gene TRBV29-1 combines with J gene TRBJ1-5; 7 nucleotides align to TRBD1. The CDR3 is 13 amino acids. Trimming cost V 5 bases and J 6 bases; bases outside gene matches: 7. Looked up from germline, CDR1 is SQVTM and CDR2 is ANQGSEA. CDR3 sequence reads: CSVTGTESQPQHF. As DNA, the CDR3 is TGCAGCGTTACCGGGACAGAAAGTCAGCCCCAGCATTTT.

The V gene is TRBV21-1, the J gene TRBJ2-2; the table's D gene call, TRBD2, was not cross checked with the DNA. TRBV21-1 is termed a pseudogene. This CDR3 contains 17 residues. The CDR3 reads CASSTPAGYGNTGELFF. For the CDR3, the DNA is TGTGCCAGCAGCACACCTGCGGGTTACGGGAACACCGGGGAGCTGTTTTTT.

CDR3 in amino acids: CASSLEFAAGANVLTF. In DNA, the CDR3 is TGTGCCAGCAGCTTAGAATTTGCGGCTGGGGCCAACGTCCTGACTTTC. The genes are TRBV11-3 and TRBJ2-6; D gene ambiguous. The CDR3 length is 16 residues. The V gene lost 0 bases and the J gene lost 2 bases, with 8 bases spanning the gap. CDR1 is SGHNT, CDR2 YENEEA, per germline.

The chain links TRBV5-6 to TRBJ2-7, with 7 positions matching TRBD2. Germline loops: CDR1 SGHDT, CDR2 YYEEEE. The CDR3 totals 15 residues. J gave up 8 bases and V 0 bases, and 11 bases lay outside the gene matches. CDR3 nucleotides: TGTGCCAGCAGCTTGGCCGCGGGAGACAGAGAACAGCAGTACTTC. Translating gives CASSLAAGDREQQYF.

This sequence joins TRBV4-1 and TRBJ2-2; TRBD2 aligns across 9 bases. Per germline, CDR1 MGHRA and CDR2 YSYEKL. V shed 0 bases and J 7 bases; nucleotides not matched to a gene: 9. The CDR3 is made up of 17 amino acids. The CDR3 coding sequence is TGCGCCAGCAGCCAAGATGGCGGGAGGGCCGAAGGCGGGGAGCTGTTTTTT. Its translation is CASSQDGGRAEGGELFF.

The V call is TRBV30, the J call TRBJ2-1; TRBD2 agrees at 9 bases. Trimming removed 1 base from V and 10 bases from J; junction bases left unmatched: 8. The germline V gene encodes CDR1 GTSNPN and CDR2 SVGIG (reference sequence). The CDR3 has 14 amino acids. The CDR3: CAWSAGLALLEQFF. DNA for the CDR3: TGTGCCTGGAGTGCGGGACTAGCCTTGCTCGAGCAGTTCTTC.